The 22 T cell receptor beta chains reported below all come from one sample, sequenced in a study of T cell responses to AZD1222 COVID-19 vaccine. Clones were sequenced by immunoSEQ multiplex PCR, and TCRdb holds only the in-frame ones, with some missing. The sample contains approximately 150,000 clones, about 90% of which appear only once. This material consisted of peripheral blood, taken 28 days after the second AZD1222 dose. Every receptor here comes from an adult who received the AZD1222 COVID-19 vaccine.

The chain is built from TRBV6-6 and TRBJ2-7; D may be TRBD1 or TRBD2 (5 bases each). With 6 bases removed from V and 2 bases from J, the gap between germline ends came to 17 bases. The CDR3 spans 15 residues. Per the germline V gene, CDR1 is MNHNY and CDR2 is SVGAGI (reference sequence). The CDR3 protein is CASSRGRDRPYEQYF. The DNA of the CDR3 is TGTGCCAGCAGCCGCGGCCGGGACCGACCCTACGAGCAGTACTTC.

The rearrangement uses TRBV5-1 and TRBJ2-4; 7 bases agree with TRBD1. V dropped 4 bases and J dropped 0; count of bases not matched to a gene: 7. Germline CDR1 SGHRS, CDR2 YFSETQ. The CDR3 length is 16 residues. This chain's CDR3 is CASSPGQLTAKNIQYF. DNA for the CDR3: TGCGCCAGCAGCCCGGGACAGTTGACAGCCAAAAACATTCAGTACTTC.

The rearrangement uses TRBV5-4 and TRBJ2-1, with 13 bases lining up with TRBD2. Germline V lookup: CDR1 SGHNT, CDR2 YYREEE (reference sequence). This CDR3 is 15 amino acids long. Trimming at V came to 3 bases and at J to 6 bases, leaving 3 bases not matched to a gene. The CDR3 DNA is TGTGCCAGCAGCTCCGGACTAGCGGGAGCCAATGAGCAGTTCTTC. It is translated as CASSSGLAGANEQFF.

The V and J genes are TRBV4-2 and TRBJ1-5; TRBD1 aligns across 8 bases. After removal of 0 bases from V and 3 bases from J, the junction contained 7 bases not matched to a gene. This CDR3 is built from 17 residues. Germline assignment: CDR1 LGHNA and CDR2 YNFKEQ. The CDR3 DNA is TGTGCCAGCAGCCAAGAATTCGGGACAGGTACCAATCAGCCCCAGCATTTT. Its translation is CASSQEFGTGTNQPQHF.

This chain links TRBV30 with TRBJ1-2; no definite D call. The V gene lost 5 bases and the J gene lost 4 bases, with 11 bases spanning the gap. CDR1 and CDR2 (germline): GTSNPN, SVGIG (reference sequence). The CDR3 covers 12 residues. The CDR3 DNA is TGTGCCTGGCACTGGACGTCCTATGGCTACACCTTC. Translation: CAWHWTSYGYTF.

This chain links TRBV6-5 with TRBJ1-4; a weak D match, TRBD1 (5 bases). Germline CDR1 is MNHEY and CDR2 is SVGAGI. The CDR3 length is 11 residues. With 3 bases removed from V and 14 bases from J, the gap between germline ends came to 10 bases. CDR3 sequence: CASSYQGALFF. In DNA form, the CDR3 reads TGTGCCAGCAGTTATCAGGGCGCGCTGTTTTTT.

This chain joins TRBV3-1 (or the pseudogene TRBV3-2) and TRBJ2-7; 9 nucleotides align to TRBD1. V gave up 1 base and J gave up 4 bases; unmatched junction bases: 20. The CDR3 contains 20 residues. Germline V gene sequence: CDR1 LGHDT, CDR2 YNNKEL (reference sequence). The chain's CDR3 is CASSQGPGTPRGQGFYEQYF. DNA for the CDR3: TGTGCCAGCAGCCAAGGGCCGGGGACCCCGAGGGGACAGGGATTTTACGAGCAGTACTTC.

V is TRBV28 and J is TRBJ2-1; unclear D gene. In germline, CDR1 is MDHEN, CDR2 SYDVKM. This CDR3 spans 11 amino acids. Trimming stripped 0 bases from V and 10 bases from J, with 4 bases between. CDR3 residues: CASSLWAEQFF. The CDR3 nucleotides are TGTGCCAGCAGTTTATGGGCGGAGCAGTTCTTC. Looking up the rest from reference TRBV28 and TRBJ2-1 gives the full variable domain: DVKVTQSSRYLVKRTGEKVFLECVQDMDHENMFWYRQDPGLGLRLIYFSYDVKMKEKGDIPEGYSVSREKKERFSLILESASTNQTSMYLCASSLWAEQFFGPGTRLTVL.

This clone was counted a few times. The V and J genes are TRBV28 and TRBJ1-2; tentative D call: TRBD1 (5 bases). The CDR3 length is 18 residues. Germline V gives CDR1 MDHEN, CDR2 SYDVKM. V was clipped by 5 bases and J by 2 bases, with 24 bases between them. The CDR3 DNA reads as TGTGCCAGCAGTCCTCCGGGGACCTTTTATTTTGGGAACTATGGCTACACCTTC. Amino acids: CASSPPGTFYFGNYGYTF.

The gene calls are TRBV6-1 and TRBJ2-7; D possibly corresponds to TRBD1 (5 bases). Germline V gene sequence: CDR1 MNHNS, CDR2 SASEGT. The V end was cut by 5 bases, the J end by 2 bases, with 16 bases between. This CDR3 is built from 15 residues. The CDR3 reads CASSPDLGQTYEQYF. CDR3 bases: TGTGCCAGCAGTCCCGATTTGGGGCAAACCTACGAGCAGTACTTC.

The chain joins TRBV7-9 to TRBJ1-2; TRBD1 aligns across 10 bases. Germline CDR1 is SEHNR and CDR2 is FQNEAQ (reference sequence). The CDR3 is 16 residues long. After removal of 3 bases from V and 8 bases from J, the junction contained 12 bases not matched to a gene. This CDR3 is CASSFDRGQDFEGYTF. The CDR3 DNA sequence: TGTGCCAGCAGCTTCGACAGGGGGCAGGACTTCGAGGGCTACACCTTC.

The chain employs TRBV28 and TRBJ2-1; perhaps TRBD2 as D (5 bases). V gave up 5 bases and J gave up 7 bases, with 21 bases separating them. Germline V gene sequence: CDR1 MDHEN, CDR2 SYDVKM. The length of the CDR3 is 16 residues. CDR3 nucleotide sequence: TGTGCCAGCAGTCCCCCCAGCGGTCCCCTGATGAATGAGCAGTTCTTC. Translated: CASSPPSGPLMNEQFF.

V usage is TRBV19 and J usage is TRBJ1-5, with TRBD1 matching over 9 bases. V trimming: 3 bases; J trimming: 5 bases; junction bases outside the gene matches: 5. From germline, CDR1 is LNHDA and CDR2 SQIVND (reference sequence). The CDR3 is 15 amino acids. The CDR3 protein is CASSILGTGYQPQHF. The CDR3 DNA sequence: TGTGCCAGTAGTATTTTAGGGACAGGGTATCAGCCCCAGCATTTT.

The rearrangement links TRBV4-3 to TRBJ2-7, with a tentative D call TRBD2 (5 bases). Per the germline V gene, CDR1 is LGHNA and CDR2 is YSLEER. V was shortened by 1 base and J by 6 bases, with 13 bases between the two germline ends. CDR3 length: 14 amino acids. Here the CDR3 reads CASSQALTRGEQYF. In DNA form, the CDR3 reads TGCGCCAGCAGCCAAGCCCTTACCCGGGGCGAGCAGTACTTC.

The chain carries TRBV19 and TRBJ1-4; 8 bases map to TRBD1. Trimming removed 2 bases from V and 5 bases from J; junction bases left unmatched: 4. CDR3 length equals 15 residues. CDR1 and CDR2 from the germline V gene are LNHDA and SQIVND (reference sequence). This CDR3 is CASSIRTGTNEKLFF. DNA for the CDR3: TGTGCCAGTAGTATACGGACAGGGACGAATGAAAAACTGTTTTTT.

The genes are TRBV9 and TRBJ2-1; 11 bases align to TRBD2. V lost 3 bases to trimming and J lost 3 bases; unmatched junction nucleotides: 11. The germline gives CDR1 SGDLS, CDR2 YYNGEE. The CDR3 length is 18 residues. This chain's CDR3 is CASSAEDSGGAYYNEQFF. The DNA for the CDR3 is TGTGCCAGCAGCGCAGAAGATAGCGGGGGGGCCTACTACAATGAGCAGTTCTTC.

The CDR3 nucleotides read TGTGCCAGCAGTGGGGTCAGGTCGGATTTAGCTTTCTTT. Residues: CASSGVRSDLAFF. The chain couples TRBV2 to TRBJ1-1; no clear D. There are 13 residues in the CDR3. The germline gives CDR1 SNHLY, CDR2 FYNNEI. Trimming shortened V by 4 bases and J by 10 bases, and 16 bases separated the two germline ends.

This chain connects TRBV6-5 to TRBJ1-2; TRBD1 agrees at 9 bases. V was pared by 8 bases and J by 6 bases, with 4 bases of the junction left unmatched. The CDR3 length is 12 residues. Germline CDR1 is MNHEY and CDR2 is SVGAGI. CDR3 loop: CASGDREDGYTF. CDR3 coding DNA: TGTGCCAGCGGGGACAGGGAAGATGGCTACACCTTC.

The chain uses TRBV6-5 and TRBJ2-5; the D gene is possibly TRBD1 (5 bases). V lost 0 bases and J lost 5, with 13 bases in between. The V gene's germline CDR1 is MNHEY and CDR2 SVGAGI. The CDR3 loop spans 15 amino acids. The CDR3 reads CASSYSSGRQETQYF. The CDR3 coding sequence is TGTGCCAGCAGTTACTCCTCAGGGCGGCAGGAGACCCAGTACTTC.

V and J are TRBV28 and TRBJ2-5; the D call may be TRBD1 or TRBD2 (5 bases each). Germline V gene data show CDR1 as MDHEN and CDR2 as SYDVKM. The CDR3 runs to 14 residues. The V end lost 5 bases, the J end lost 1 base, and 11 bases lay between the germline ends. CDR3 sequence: CASSPPGTQETQYF. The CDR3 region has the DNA TGTGCCAGCAGTCCTCCCGGGACCCAAGAGACCCAGTACTTC. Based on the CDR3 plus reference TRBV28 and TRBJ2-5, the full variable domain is DVKVTQSSRYLVKRTGEKVFLECVQDMDHENMFWYRQDPGLGLRLIYFSYDVKMKEKGDIPEGYSVSREKKERFSLILESASTNQTSMYLCASSPPGTQETQYFGPGTRLLVL.

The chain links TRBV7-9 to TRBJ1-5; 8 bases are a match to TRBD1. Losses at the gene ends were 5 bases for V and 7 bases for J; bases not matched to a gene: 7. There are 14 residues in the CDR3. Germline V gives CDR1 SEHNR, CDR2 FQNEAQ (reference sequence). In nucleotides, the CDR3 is TGTGCCAGCAGCGAGCAGGGGGCTCAGCAGCCCCAGCATTTT. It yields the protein CASSEQGAQQPQHF.

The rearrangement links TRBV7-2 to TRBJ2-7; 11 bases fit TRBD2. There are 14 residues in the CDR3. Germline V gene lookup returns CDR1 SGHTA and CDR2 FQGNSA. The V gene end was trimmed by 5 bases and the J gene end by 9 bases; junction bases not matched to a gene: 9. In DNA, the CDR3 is TGTGCCAGCAGCCCCACTAGCGGGGGCGATCGGCAGTACTTC. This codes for CASSPTSGGDRQYF.